These T cell receptor beta chains were read from a single sample in a study of identical twins. MiXCR, run by TCRdb on the 5' RACE reads, gives a single entry per CDR3 protein. Of roughly 770,000 distinct CDR3 sequences listed, 18% are singletons. This sample was shared with a second study, whose subject was T cells expressing NK-cell markers.

Sequencing input: PBMCs. Receptors originate from a woman aged 18-35 years in good health. CDR3s include the opening cysteine and the closing phenylalanine or tryptophan. Each record gives: V gene, clone size, D gene, J gene, CDR3 protein. The D gene is left open where the match is weak. Size values are once, few and many counts, or a class for expanded clones, and some rows have none.

TRBV27	few	TRBD2	TRBJ2-2	CASTYIAGVNTGELFF
TRBV5-1	few	-	TRBJ2-1	CASTSAPPDNEQFF
TRBV7-3	-	TRBD2	TRBJ2-1	CASSFYTSGEQYNEQFF
TRBV7-9	-	-	TRBJ2-1	CASSPPIAEPYNEQFF
TRBV12-3/TRBV12-4	-	TRBD1	TRBJ2-2	CASTTGRPTGELFF
TRBV3-1	few	-	TRBJ1-1	CASSQVGSQAFF
TRBV7-8	-	TRBD2	TRBJ2-5	CASSMSGGAWGETQYF
TRBV29-1	many	TRBD2	TRBJ2-2	CSVHPGGGDTGELFF
TRBV6-5	-	-	TRBJ1-1	CASSNSPDLGQEAFF
TRBV6-6	-	-	TRBJ2-7	CASSYRQSDEQYF
TRBV7-9	few	-	TRBJ2-3	CASSLALTSTDTQYF